The T cell receptor beta chain described here comes from a study of blood T cell repertoires in COVID-19. Measured with immunoSEQ multiplex PCR; TCRdb has only the in-frame clones, and not every one. Of about 16,000 clones detected, about 92% appear once; the ten largest clones hold roughly 6%. Germline CDR1 reads LGHNA; CDR2 reads YSLEER. The CDR3 is made up of 16 amino acids. Comments on this clone: The junction departs from germline at one end; a sequencing error may be responsible.

The receptor's source is a human donor in a cohort sampled during active COVID-19. Sequences were obtained from peripheral blood. The chain uses TRBV4-3 and TRBJ2-1; 10 bases match TRBD2. CDR3 coding DNA: TGCACCAGCAGCCAACAAACTAGCGGGGTCTACAATGAGCAGTTCTTC. Protein: CTSSQQTSGVYNEQFF.